This TCR beta chain was documented in a study of OX40 agonist ivuxolimab in advanced cancers. Study findings and constraints: Mean expanded clone counts were higher in CD8+ than CD4+ T cells. Expanded peripheral T cells had an undetermined antigen specificity.

CDR1 is SNHLY and CDR2 is FYNNEI in the germline V gene. Trimming cost V 1 base and J 1 base, with 11 bases left between them. The CDR3 consists of 15 residues. Comment on this clone: Its antigen is still unknown.

Assay used: immunoSEQ multiplex PCR; TCRdb lists only in-frame clones, some missing. The sample has 20,000 to 25,000 clones; 80% to 90% are singletons. The receptor's source is an adult with an advanced solid tumor such as melanoma, head and neck, liver or kidney cancer. This specimen was CD4+ or CD8+ T cells sorted from blood, taken in a trial of the OX40 agonist ivuxolimab. V gene TRBV2 combines with J gene TRBJ2-7, with a possible D match to TRBD1 (5 bases). The CDR3 spells CASSEDIGDSYEQYF. CDR3 nucleotide sequence: TGTGCCAGCAGTGAAGATATAGGGGATTCCTACGAGCAGTACTTC.